This T cell receptor beta chain stems from a study of blood T cells in healthy people across ages. Study results and limitations: Naive and antigen-experienced cells could not be conclusively compared, given unsorted PBMCs.

About this clonotype itself: The antigen is undetermined.

Donors gave around 10 milliliters of peripheral blood apiece. The CDR3 length is 13 residues. After removal of 5 bases from V and 13 bases from J, the junction contained 9 bases not matched to a gene. Germline V gene sequence: CDR1 KGHDR, CDR2 SFDVKD. A J-beta primer mix and a sample-barcoded 5' primer were used in a second PCR of roughly 7 to 12 cycles. A template-switch adaptor that had 12 random nucleotides put a tag on each cDNA molecule. In TCRdb, the 5' RACE reads were re-called with MiXCR into one record per CDR3 protein. Of about 1.4 million distinct CDR3 sequences listed, around 55% were seen once; the top ten hold 6.5% to 8%.

This TCR was sampled from a man aged 18 to 30 in good health. Material: blood. The chain recombines TRBV24-1 with TRBJ2-4; 8 bases line up with TRBD1. CDR3: CATSAPGGRLQYF. The CDR3 DNA is TGTGCCACCAGTGCCCCAGGGGGCCGTCTGCAGTACTTC.